This TCR beta chain was found in a study of blood T cell repertoires in COVID-19. Study background: Some COVID-19 samples were acute and others convalescent; all came from the United States, Italy and Spain. The cDNA or gDNA used as material had been derived from T cells, B-cell-depleted T cells, or PBMCs.

This CDR3 is 13 amino acids long. The V gene lost 0 bases and the J gene lost 5 bases, with 7 bases spanning the gap. Germline V gene sequence: CDR1 SEHNR, CDR2 FQNEAQ (reference sequence). Under the authors' procedure: It was from reference gene primer amplification that nucleated cell counts were estimated. The protocol was immunoSEQ multiplex PCR, while the TCRdb copy is restricted to in-frame clones and leaves out a portion. V, J and clone size derive from that table, while D and trimming were established from the DNA sequence. The data hold fewer than 120,000 clones, with over 60% observed a single time.

Material for sequencing was peripheral blood. V usage is TRBV7-9 and J usage is TRBJ2-5; the D gene is possibly TRBD2 (5 bases). This TCR was recovered from a woman older than 75 with active or convalescent COVID-19. The CDR3 loop is CASSLADWETQYF. The CDR3 nucleotides are TGTGCCAGCAGCTTAGCGGACTGGGAGACCCAGTACTTC.